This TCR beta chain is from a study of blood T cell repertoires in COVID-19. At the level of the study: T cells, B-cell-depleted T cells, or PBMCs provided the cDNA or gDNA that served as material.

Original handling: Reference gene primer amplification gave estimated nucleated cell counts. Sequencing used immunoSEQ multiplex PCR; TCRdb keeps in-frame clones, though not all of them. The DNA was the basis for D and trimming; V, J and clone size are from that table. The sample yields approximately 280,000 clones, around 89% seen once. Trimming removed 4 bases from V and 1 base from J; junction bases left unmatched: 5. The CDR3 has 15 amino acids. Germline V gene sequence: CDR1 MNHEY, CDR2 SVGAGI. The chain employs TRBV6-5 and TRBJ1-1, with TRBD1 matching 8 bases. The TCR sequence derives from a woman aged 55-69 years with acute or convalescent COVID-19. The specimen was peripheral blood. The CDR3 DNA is TGTGCCAGCAGTTTTCAGGGGGCGGGGAACACTGAAGCTTTCTTT. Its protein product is CASSFQGAGNTEAFF.